The 31 T cell receptor beta chains below come from one sample, sequenced in a study of T cell responses to AZD1222 COVID-19 vaccine. The assay was immunoSEQ multiplex PCR, and TCRdb's table has in-frame clones only and misses some. This table has 190,000 or so clones, over 85% appearing once. Sequencing was performed on peripheral blood, taken 28 days after the second AZD1222 dose. The receptors were gathered from an adult who received the AZD1222 COVID-19 vaccine.

The V call is TRBV18, the J call TRBJ1-2; TRBD1 agrees at 9 bases. Losses at the gene ends were 3 bases for V and 4 bases for J; bases not matched to a gene: 6. Germline V gives CDR1 KGHSH, CDR2 LQKENI. The CDR3 sequence is 15 residues long. The CDR3 loop is CASSPAEGQGYGYTF. Here the CDR3 DNA reads TGTGCCAGCTCACCTGCGGAGGGACAGGGCTATGGCTACACCTTC.

The chain joins TRBV25-1 to TRBJ1-1; tentative D call: TRBD1 (6 bases). Between the trimmed V and J ends, which lost 5 bases and 3 bases, there was a span of 16 bases. Germline V gene data show CDR1 as MGHDK and CDR2 as SYGVNS. This CDR3 spans 15 amino acids. CDR3 nucleotide sequence: TGTGCCAGCAGTACCACGACAGGTCCATACACTGAAGCTTTCTTT. Translating it yields CASSTTTGPYTEAFF.

The chain combines TRBV2 with TRBJ2-7; no definite D call. The CDR3 spans 15 residues. Germline V gives CDR1 SNHLY, CDR2 FYNNEI. Trimming pared 3 bases from V and 1 base from J, leaving 13 bases between. In nucleotides, the CDR3 is TGTGCCAGCAGTGAGGGCGCTACAATTTCCTACGAGCAGTACTTC. Amino acids: CASSEGATISYEQYF.

V gene TRBV5-4 combines with J gene TRBJ1-2, with D hard to call. The CDR3 is 15 amino acids. Trimming took 0 bases from V and 3 from J, leaving 12 bases between them. Looked up from germline, CDR1 is SGHNT and CDR2 is YYREEE (reference sequence). CDR3 region: CASSLDVAGYYGYTF. DNA of the CDR3: TGTGCCAGCAGCTTGGATGTCGCAGGCTACTATGGCTACACCTTC.

V gene TRBV11-3 combines with J gene TRBJ2-3, with D perhaps matching TRBD1 (7 bases). Trimming removed 5 bases from V and 5 bases from J, with 17 bases in between. The germline V gene has CDR1 SGHNT and CDR2 YENEEA. CDR3 length equals 15 residues. Here the CDR3 reads CASSPQGGLEDTQYF. In nucleotides, the CDR3 is TGTGCCAGCAGCCCGCAGGGGGGATTGGAAGATACGCAGTATTTT.

The rearrangement joins TRBV4-1 to TRBJ1-2; D is uncertain. The CDR3 is 15 residues long. Germline-derived CDR1 and CDR2 are MGHRA and YSYEKL. With 0 bases removed from V and 6 bases from J, the gap between germline ends came to 14 bases. CDR3 in amino acids: CASSQEPFPSHGYTF. DNA of the CDR3: TGCGCCAGCAGCCAAGAGCCGTTTCCCAGTCATGGCTACACCTTC.

CDR3 DNA sequence: TGTGCCAGCAGCTCAGACAGGGATCGTGGCTACACCTTC. Translated: CASSSDRDRGYTF. The chain couples TRBV7-8 to TRBJ1-2; 7 bases map to TRBD1. The CDR3 is 13 amino acids. Unmatched junction bases numbered 6, after V lost 4 bases and J lost 7 bases. Germline-derived CDR1 and CDR2 are SGHVS and FQNEAQ.

V and J are TRBV11-3 and TRBJ2-1; tentatively, D is TRBD1 (5 bases). The length of the CDR3 is 16 residues. Germline V gene sequence: CDR1 SGHNT, CDR2 YENEEA. V was shortened by 5 bases and J by 5 bases, with 19 bases between the two germline ends. CDR3 residues: CASSLEPGLVDNEQFF. CDR3 in DNA: TGTGCCAGCAGCCTCGAACCAGGGCTTGTAGACAATGAGCAGTTCTTC.

The rearrangement uses TRBV20-1 and TRBJ1-1, with 8 nucleotides matching TRBD1. CDR1 and CDR2 (germline): DFQATT, SNEGSKA (reference sequence). The CDR3 sequence is 14 residues long. V was clipped by 3 bases and J by 3 bases; unmatched bases: 6. CDR3 protein: CSASPPRGHTEAFF. CDR3 DNA sequence: TGCAGTGCTAGTCCCCCCAGGGGGCACACTGAAGCTTTCTTT.

V and J are TRBV6-5 and TRBJ1-2, with TRBD1 matching 7 bases. The CDR3 contains 14 residues. CDR1 and CDR2 from the germline V gene are MNHEY and SVGAGI. V lost 7 bases to trimming and J lost 7 bases; unmatched junction nucleotides: 12. CDR3 in amino acids: CASNNPEGAGGYTF. In DNA, the CDR3 is TGTGCCAGCAACAACCCCGAGGGGGCTGGTGGCTACACCTTC.

V and J are TRBV7-7 and TRBJ2-5; 7 nucleotides agree with TRBD2. The CDR3 length is 13 residues. Germline CDR1 SSHAT, CDR2 FNYEAQ (reference sequence). V gave up 5 bases and J gave up 5 bases; unmatched junction bases: 5. The CDR3 here is CASSPGLRETQYF. The CDR3 DNA reads as TGTGCCAGCAGCCCGGGACTAAGGGAGACCCAGTACTTC.

This chain connects TRBV19 to TRBJ1-1; D is ambiguous. CDR1 LNHDA and CDR2 SQIVND come from the germline V gene (reference sequence). V was trimmed by 5 bases and J by 1 base, leaving 14 bases between them. This CDR3 contains 15 residues. CDR3 residues: CASSPRPRTNTEAFF. The CDR3 DNA follows: TGTGCCAGTAGTCCCCGCCCCCGCACGAACACTGAAGCTTTCTTT.

This clone was detected only a few times. The chain employs TRBV28 and TRBJ2-5; D is uncertain. V gave up 7 bases and J gave up 2 bases, with 11 bases separating them. Germline V gives CDR1 MDHEN, CDR2 SYDVKM. The CDR3 is 13 residues long. CDR3 loop: CASIKNMQETQYF. Written as DNA, the CDR3 is TGTGCCAGCATAAAAAATATGCAAGAGACCCAGTACTTC.

CDR3 amino acids: CASSFSLSQPQHF. The CDR3 bases are TGTGCCAGCAGTTTCTCCCTCAGTCAGCCCCAGCATTTT. V usage is TRBV12-3 or TRBV12-4 and J usage is TRBJ1-5; D is unresolved. The ends were cut back, 3 bases at V and 6 bases at J, with 9 bases in the middle. The CDR3 consists of 13 residues.

V and J are TRBV9 and TRBJ1-2, with 8 bases that match TRBD1. Trimming cost V 0 bases and J 7 bases; bases outside gene matches: 5. Germline CDR1 SGDLS, CDR2 YYNGEE. The CDR3 totals 14 residues. CDR3 residues: CASSVAGTGGGYTF. In DNA, the CDR3 is TGTGCCAGCAGCGTAGCGGGCACAGGGGGTGGCTACACCTTC.

The V gene is TRBV12-3 or TRBV12-4, the J gene TRBJ1-1; no definite D call. CDR3 length: 12 amino acids. The V end lost 3 bases, the J end lost 4 bases, and 6 bases lay between the germline ends. CDR3 sequence reads: CASSFRGTEAFF. The CDR3 DNA reads TGTGCCAGCAGTTTCCGCGGCACTGAAGCTTTCTTT.

This chain links TRBV6-1 with TRBJ1-3; 10 nucleotides match TRBD1. The V gene's germline CDR1 is MNHNS and CDR2 SASEGT. Trimming removed 1 base from V and 0 bases from J; junction bases left unmatched: 9. The CDR3 is 19 residues long. CDR3: CASSEVGTGEQISGNTIYF. The CDR3 DNA reads TGTGCCAGCAGTGAAGTAGGGACAGGGGAACAGATCTCTGGAAACACCATATATTTT.

The V call is TRBV2, the J call TRBJ1-6, with unresolved D. V lost 7 bases and J lost 5, with 18 bases in between. This CDR3 is 16 amino acids long. Germline V gene sequence: CDR1 SNHLY, CDR2 FYNNEI. CDR3 sequence (DNA): TGTGCCAGCATGGGGTGGGAACTTTCGCATAATTCACCCCTCCACTTT. Encoded protein: CASMGWELSHNSPLHF.

The chain employs TRBV7-2 and TRBJ1-2; unclear D gene. This CDR3 comprises 14 residues. Deletions cut 1 base from V and 7 bases from J, with 13 bases between. Germline V lookup: CDR1 SGHTA, CDR2 FQGNSA. The CDR3 DNA sequence: TGTGCCAGCAGCTTAGACTACGGAGGCGGTGGCTACACCTTC. Protein: CASSLDYGGGGYTF.

The chain uses TRBV6-5 and TRBJ2-2; weak D call: TRBD1 (5 bases). The CDR3 totals 16 residues. From germline, CDR1 is MNHEY and CDR2 SVGAGI. Trimming took off 0 bases at V and 6 bases at J, with 14 bases between the two ends. As DNA, the CDR3 is TGTGCCAGCAGTTACTCGATCAGGCTGGGGCCCGGGGAGCTGTTTTTT. It encodes CASSYSIRLGPGELFF.

This rearrangement joins TRBV7-9 to TRBJ2-1, with TRBD1 matching 9 bases. V shed 5 bases, J shed 0 bases, and the junction held 5 bases outside the gene matches. CDR3 length equals 16 residues. Germline assignment: CDR1 SEHNR and CDR2 FQNEAQ (reference sequence). As DNA, the CDR3 is TGTGCCAGCAGCGTACAGGGGGCCAGCTCCTACAATGAGCAGTTCTTC. As protein: CASSVQGASSYNEQFF. Full variable domain (outside the CDR3, taken from reference TRBV7-9 and TRBJ2-1): DTGVSQNPRHKITKRGQNVTFRCDPISEHNRLYWYRQTLGQGPEFLTYFQNEAQLEKSRLLSDRFSAERPKGSFSTLEIQRTEQGDSAMYLCASSVQGASSYNEQFFGPGTRLTVL.

This chain links TRBV15 with TRBJ2-1; 12 bases align to TRBD2. The CDR3 spans 20 residues. The V and J ends lost 1 base and 9 bases, in that order; junction bases with no gene match: 19. CDR1 LNHNV and CDR2 YYDKDF come from the germline V gene (reference sequence). The CDR3 sequence is CATSRARSTGLAGKGGEQFF. The CDR3 DNA reads TGTGCCACCAGCAGAGCCCGTTCTACAGGACTAGCGGGGAAAGGTGGTGAGCAGTTCTTC.

This rearrangement joins TRBV19 to TRBJ2-3, with a weak D call TRBD1 (7 bases). The CDR3 length is 16 residues. With 1 base removed from V and 2 bases from J, the gap between germline ends came to 13 bases. Germline V CDR1 and CDR2: LNHDA, SQIVND (reference sequence). The CDR3 loop reads CASSIGPGGLTDTQYF. CDR3 DNA sequence: TGTGCCAGTAGTATAGGCCCAGGGGGGCTCACAGATACGCAGTATTTT.

This chain joins TRBV5-1 and TRBJ2-1; D may be TRBD2 (5 bases). V lost 5 bases and J 5 bases, leaving 14 bases between the germline ends. This CDR3 region has 14 residues. Germline CDR1 SGHRS, CDR2 YFSETQ. In nucleotides, the CDR3 is TGCGCCAGCAGGGATGGGAGAGATAACAATGAGCAGTTCTTC. Its protein is CASRDGRDNNEQFF.

The chain uses TRBV18 and TRBJ1-2; D is perhaps TRBD1 (6 bases). There are 12 residues in the CDR3. Germline-derived CDR1 and CDR2 are KGHSH and LQKENI. The ends were cut back, 2 bases at V and 8 bases at J, with 9 bases in the middle. This chain's CDR3 is CASSPAGEGYTF. CDR3 nucleotide sequence: TGTGCCAGCTCACCAGCAGGGGAAGGCTACACCTTC.

The gene calls are TRBV19 and TRBJ1-3, with D perhaps TRBD1 (5 bases). V was pared by 7 bases and J by 0 bases, with 10 bases between. Germline V gene sequence: CDR1 LNHDA, CDR2 SQIVND (reference sequence). This CDR3 has 14 amino acids. CDR3 sequence (DNA): TGTGCCAGTAAGGGGACCCACTCTGGAAACACCATATATTTT. Translated: CASKGTHSGNTIYF. The complete variable domain, with remaining parts taken from reference TRBV19 and TRBJ1-3, reads DGGITQSPKYLFRKEGQNVTLSCEQNLNHDAMYWYRQDPGQGLRLIYYSQIVNDFQKGDIAEGYSVSREKKESFPLTVTSAQKNPTAFYLCASKGTHSGNTIYFGEGSWLTVV.

The V gene is TRBV7-3, the J gene TRBJ2-1; D is undetermined. V was pared by 2 bases and J by 0 bases, with 8 bases between. Germline-derived CDR1 and CDR2 are SGHTA and FQGTGA. The CDR3 covers 15 residues. This chain's CDR3 is CASSLLSSSYNEQFF. The DNA for the CDR3 is TGTGCCAGCAGCTTATTGTCTAGCTCCTACAATGAGCAGTTCTTC.

The count of this clone is one. The rearrangement uses TRBV5-1 and TRBJ2-1; 8 nucleotides align to TRBD2. V dropped 4 bases and J dropped 6; count of bases not matched to a gene: 6. Germline assignment: CDR1 SGHRS and CDR2 YFSETQ. CDR3 length: 14 residues. CDR3 sequence reads: CASSADLAGNEQFF. The CDR3, as DNA: TGCGCCAGCAGCGCGGATCTAGCGGGCAATGAGCAGTTCTTC.

This chain joins TRBV28 and TRBJ1-3, with 8 nucleotides matching TRBD1. Trimming removed 6 bases from V and 3 bases from J; junction bases left unmatched: 7. The CDR3 has 15 residues. Germline CDR1 is MDHEN and CDR2 is SYDVKM. DNA of the CDR3: TGTGCCAGCAGACCCCAGGGGGCGCGTGGAAACACCATATATTTT. Translation: CASRPQGARGNTIYF.

The chain is built from TRBV11-3 and TRBJ2-2; possible D gene TRBD2, 5 bases. Trimming left V 5 bases short and J 2 bases short, with 9 bases between. The CDR3 consists of 14 residues. CDR1 is SGHNT and CDR2 is YENEEA in the germline V gene. The CDR3 is CASSGSTNTGELFF. The CDR3 bases are TGTGCCAGCAGCGGGAGTACCAACACCGGGGAGCTGTTTTTT.

The J gene is TRBJ1-3, the V gene TRBV25-1, with D perhaps matching TRBD1 (6 bases). From germline, CDR1 is MGHDK and CDR2 SYGVNS. The CDR3 is 17 residues long. Trimming removed 1 base at V and 2 bases at J, with 15 bases between. CDR3 in amino acids: CASSELTSGDTGNTIYF. The CDR3 bases are TGTGCCAGCAGTGAATTAACCTCCGGGGACACTGGAAACACCATATATTTT.